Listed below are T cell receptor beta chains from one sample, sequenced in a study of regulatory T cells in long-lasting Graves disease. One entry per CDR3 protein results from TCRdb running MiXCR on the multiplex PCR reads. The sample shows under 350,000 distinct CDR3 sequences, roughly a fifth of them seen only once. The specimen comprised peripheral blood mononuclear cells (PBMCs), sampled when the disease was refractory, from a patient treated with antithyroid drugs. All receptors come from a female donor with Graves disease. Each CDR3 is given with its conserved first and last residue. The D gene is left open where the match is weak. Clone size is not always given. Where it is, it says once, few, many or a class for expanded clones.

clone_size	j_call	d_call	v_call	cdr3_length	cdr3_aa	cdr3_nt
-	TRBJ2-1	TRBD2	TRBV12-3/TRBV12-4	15	CASSPGLAGVGEQFF	TGTGCCAGCAGCCCCGGGCTAGCGGGAGTAGGTGAGCAGTTCTTC
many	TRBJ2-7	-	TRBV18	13	CASSPTGTYEQYF	TGTGCCAGCAGCCCCACAGGAACCTACGAGCAGTACTTC
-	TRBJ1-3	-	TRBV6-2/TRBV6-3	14	CASSSHRSGNTIYF	TGTGCCAGCAGTTCGCATCGCTCTGGAAACACCATATATTTT
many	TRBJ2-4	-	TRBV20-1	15	CSARDPRWAKNIQYF	TGCAGTGCTAGAGATCCGAGATGGGCCAAAAACATTCAGTACTTC
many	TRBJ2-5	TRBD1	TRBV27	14	CASKLGTAQETQYF	TGTGCCAGCAAACTAGGGACAGCACAAGAGACCCAGTACTTC
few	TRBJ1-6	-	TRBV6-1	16	CASWGPGSSYNSPLHF	TGTGCCAGCTGGGGACCCGGAAGCTCCTATAATTCACCCCTCCACTTT
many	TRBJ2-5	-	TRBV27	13	CASSFQGSETQYF	TGTGCCAGCAGTTTCCAGGGATCAGAGACCCAGTACTTC
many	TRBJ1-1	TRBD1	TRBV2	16	CASNLDRGLKNTEAFF	TGTGCCAGCAATCTGGACAGGGGGCTTAAGAACACTGAAGCTTTCTTT
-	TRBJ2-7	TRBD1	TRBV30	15	CAWKPEVDRGYEQYF	TGTGCCTGGAAACCCGAAGTGGACAGGGGGTACGAGCAGTACTTC
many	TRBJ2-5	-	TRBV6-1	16	CASRPSIVKGRRTQYF	TGTGCCAGCAGACCAAGTATTGTAAAGGGGAGACGGACCCAGTACTTC
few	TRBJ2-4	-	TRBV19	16	CASSIGRREWENIQYF	TGTGCCAGTAGTATTGGTCGACGGGAATGGGAAAACATTCAGTACTTC
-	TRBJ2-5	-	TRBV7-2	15	CASSPGGGTQETQYF	TGTGCCAGCAGCCCAGGGGGGGGGACGCAAGAGACCCAGTACTTC
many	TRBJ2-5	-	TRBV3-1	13	CASSQDPVATQYF	TGTGCCAGCAGCCAAGACCCGGTGGCGACCCAGTACTTC
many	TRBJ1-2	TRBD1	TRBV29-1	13	CSVPDRGHDGYTF	TGCAGCGTCCCCGACAGGGGCCACGATGGCTACACCTTC
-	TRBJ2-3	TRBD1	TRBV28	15	CASSKRDSSIDTQYF	TGTGCCAGCAGTAAGAGGGACAGCTCAATAGATACGCAGTATTTT
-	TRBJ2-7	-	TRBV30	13	CAWSDDSEYEQYF	TGTGCCTGGAGTGACGACAGTGAATACGAGCAGTACTTC
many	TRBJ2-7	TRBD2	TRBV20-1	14	CSASRPAGTSEQYF	TGCAGTGCTTCCAGGCCAGCGGGAACATCCGAGCAGTACTTC
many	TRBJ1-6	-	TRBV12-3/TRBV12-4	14	CASSLSQGSSPLHF	TGTGCCAGCAGTTTGTCCCAGGGATCCTCACCCCTCCACTTT
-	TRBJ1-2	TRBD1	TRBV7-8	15	CASSFLSTGGYGYTF	TGTGCCAGCAGCTTCCTCTCGACAGGGGGTTATGGCTACACCTTC
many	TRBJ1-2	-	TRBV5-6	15	CASSPPQGFNYGYTF	TGTGCCAGCAGCCCACCACAGGGATTTAACTATGGCTACACCTTC
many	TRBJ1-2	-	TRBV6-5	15	CASSYSIGVNYGYTF	TGTGCCAGCAGTTACTCGATTGGGGTTAACTATGGCTACACCTTC
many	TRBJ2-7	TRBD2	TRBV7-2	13	CASSPPGLAGKYF	TGTGCCAGCAGCCCACCGGGACTAGCGGGAAAGTACTTC
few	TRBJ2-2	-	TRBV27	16	CASSSVARANTGELFF	TGTGCCAGCAGTTCTGTAGCCAGGGCGAACACCGGGGAGCTGTTTTTT
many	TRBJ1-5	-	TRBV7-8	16	CASSHRDTRVGQPQHF	TGTGCCAGCAGCCACCGGGACACAAGAGTCGGTCAGCCCCAGCATTTT
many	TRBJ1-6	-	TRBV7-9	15	CATLSSAAGTSPLHF	TGTGCCACGCTTAGCAGTGCTGCAGGAACTTCACCCCTCCACTTT
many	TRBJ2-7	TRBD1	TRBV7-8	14	CASSHGTGMSEQYF	TGTGCCAGCAGCCACGGGACAGGGATGAGCGAGCAGTACTTC
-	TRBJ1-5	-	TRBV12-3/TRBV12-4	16	CASSSPTGTHNQPQHF	TGTGCCAGCAGCTCTCCCACCGGGACACATAATCAGCCCCAGCATTTT
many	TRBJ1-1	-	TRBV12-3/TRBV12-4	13	CASRAGMNTEAFF	TGTGCCAGCAGAGCCGGGATGAACACTGAAGCTTTCTTT
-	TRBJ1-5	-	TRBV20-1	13	CSAGDNRNQPQHF	TGCAGTGCTGGGGACAACCGAAATCAGCCCCAGCATTTT
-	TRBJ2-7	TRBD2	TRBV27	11	CASAGGRATYF	TGTGCCAGCGCGGGCGGGAGGGCTACCTACTTC
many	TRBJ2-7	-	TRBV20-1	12	CSASGRTDEQYF	TGCAGTGCTAGCGGGAGAACCGACGAGCAGTACTTC
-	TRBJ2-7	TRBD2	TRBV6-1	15	CASSLTSGVSYEQYF	TGTGCCAGCAGCCTTACTAGCGGGGTCTCCTACGAGCAGTACTTC
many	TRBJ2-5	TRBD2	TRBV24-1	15	CATSDPVAGSETQYF	TGTGCCACCAGTGACCCCGTAGCGGGATCGGAGACCCAGTACTTC
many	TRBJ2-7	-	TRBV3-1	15	CASSLQGLDSYEQYF	TGTGCCAGCAGCCTACAGGGACTCGACTCCTACGAGCAGTACTTC
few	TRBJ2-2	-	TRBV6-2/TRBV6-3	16	CASSPAGTSNTGELFF	TGTGCCAGCAGCCCAGCCGGGACGTCGAACACCGGGGAGCTGTTTTTT
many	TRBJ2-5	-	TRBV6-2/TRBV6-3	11	CASGGEETQYF	TGTGCCAGCGGTGGAGAAGAGACCCAGTACTTC
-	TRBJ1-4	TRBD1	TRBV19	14	CASRGQGLGEKLFF	TGTGCCAGCAGGGGACAGGGATTAGGGGAAAAACTGTTTTTT
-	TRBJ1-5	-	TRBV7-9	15	CASSPPGTGNQPQHF	TGTGCCAGCAGCCCTCCAGGGACGGGCAATCAGCCCCAGCATTTT
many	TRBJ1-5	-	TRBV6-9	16	CASSYEVGQGFQPQHF	TGTGCCAGCAGTTACGAGGTGGGCCAGGGTTTTCAGCCCCAGCATTTT